The 4 T cell receptor beta chains given below trace back to one sample, sequenced in a study of identical twins. TCRdb fed the 5' RACE reads into MiXCR, producing one record per CDR3 protein. The sample records nearly 900,000 distinct CDR3 sequences, approximately 13% being singletons. This same sample was also taken into another study, of yellow fever vaccine responses in identical twins.

The sample consisted of PBMCs. The receptor source for this set is a woman aged 18-29 years in good health.

The chain recombines TRBV10-3 with TRBJ2-5; 10 bases are shared with TRBD1. The V and J ends lost 6 bases and 3 bases, in that order; junction bases with no gene match: 4. Germline assignment: CDR1 ENHRY and CDR2 SYGVKD. The CDR3 length is 14 residues. CDR3 bases: TGTGCCATCAGACCAGGACAGGGGGAAGAGACCCAGTACTTC. Residues: CAIRPGQGEETQYF.

The chain couples TRBV12-3 or TRBV12-4 to TRBJ2-5; the D call may be TRBD1 or TRBD2 (5 bases each). The CDR3 runs 12 residues. V was cut by 6 bases and J by 7 bases, with 12 bases left in between. The CDR3 loop is CASSIPGGTQYF. As DNA, the CDR3 is TGTGCCAGCAGCATCCCTGGGGGGACCCAGTACTTC.

This clonotype was detected many times. This sequence joins TRBV5-1 and TRBJ2-5; TRBD1 might be the D (5 bases). This CDR3 spans 15 amino acids. Trimming shortened V by 0 bases and J by 5 bases, and 14 bases separated the two germline ends. CDR1 and CDR2 from the germline V gene are SGHRS and YFSETQ. CDR3 sequence (DNA): TGCGCCAGCAGCTTGGGACAGACGCTTGCGGAGACCCAGTACTTC. Its protein is CASSLGQTLAETQYF.

This clonotype was seen a few times. The gene calls are TRBV5-1 and TRBJ2-2, with D tentatively TRBD1 (6 bases). Germline CDR1 and CDR2: SGHRS and YFSETQ. Between the trimmed V and J ends, which lost 3 bases and 1 base, there was a span of 10 bases. This CDR3 has 15 residues. The CDR3 is CASSWDIENTGELFF. The CDR3 bases are TGCGCCAGCAGCTGGGACATAGAGAACACCGGGGAGCTGTTTTTT.